Each of the 16 T cell receptor beta chains below was sequenced from the same sample in a study of cytomegalovirus exposure and HLA in healthy donors. It was with 60 Vbeta and 13 Jbeta primers that the PCR ran. Data came from immunoSEQ multiplex PCR; TCRdb stores just in-frame clones and leaves some out. The data contain some 140,000 clones, around 77% of them seen just once; the ten biggest clones take up approximately 2%. Sample: PBMCs. The receptors shown here come from a man aged 25-45 years in good health and CMV-seronegative.

The chain employs TRBV6-5 and TRBJ2-3; no definite D call. CDR1 is MNHEY, CDR2 SVGAGI, per germline. CDR3 length: 16 amino acids. The germline V and J ends were trimmed by 0 bases and 0 bases, with 10 bases remaining between them. The CDR3 here is CASSYSYSLSTDTQYF. The DNA for the CDR3 is TGTGCCAGCAGTTACTCGTACAGCCTAAGCACAGATACGCAGTATTTT.

The chain recombines TRBV18 with TRBJ2-3, with 7 nucleotides matching TRBD2. The CDR3 is made up of 13 amino acids. Per the germline V gene, CDR1 is KGHSH and CDR2 is LQKENI. V was clipped by 7 bases and J by 4 bases; unmatched bases: 5. CDR3 in amino acids: CASWAGVSDTQYF. CDR3 coding DNA: TGTGCCAGCTGGGCGGGAGTCTCAGATACGCAGTATTTT.

The rearrangement links TRBV7-9 to TRBJ2-5; tentative D call: TRBD1 (6 bases). Germline CDR1 and CDR2: SEHNR and FQNEAQ (reference sequence). The CDR3 has 15 residues. Trimming left V 1 base short and J 3 bases short, with 12 bases between. CDR3 DNA sequence: TGTGCCAGCAGCTTAGTGGGACATGGTGAAGAGACCCAGTACTTC. Translation: CASSLVGHGEETQYF.

The rearrangement uses TRBV28 and TRBJ2-7; D possibly corresponds to TRBD1 (7 bases). Germline V gene lookup returns CDR1 MDHEN and CDR2 SYDVKM. The ends were cut back, 7 bases at V and 1 base at J, with 17 bases in the middle. The CDR3 has 15 amino acids. CDR3 sequence reads: CASTPPGGRSYEQYF. CDR3 coding DNA: TGTGCCAGCACCCCCCCAGGGGGGAGGTCCTACGAGCAGTACTTC. Together with reference TRBV28 and TRBJ2-7, the CDR3 gives the full variable domain: DVKVTQSSRYLVKRTGEKVFLECVQDMDHENMFWYRQDPGLGLRLIYFSYDVKMKEKGDIPEGYSVSREKKERFSLILESASTNQTSMYLCASTPPGGRSYEQYFGPGTRLTVT.

The chain uses TRBV28 and TRBJ1-5, with D possibly TRBD1 on 6 matching bases. The V end was cut by 6 bases, the J end by 0 bases, with 12 bases between. The CDR3 extends over 15 amino acids. Per germline, CDR1 MDHEN and CDR2 SYDVKM. Here the CDR3 DNA reads TGTGCCAGCAGAAAACAGGGATATAGCAATCAGCCCCAGCATTTT. Protein product: CASRKQGYSNQPQHF.

The V and J genes are TRBV6-5 and TRBJ1-2; tentative D call: TRBD1 (6 bases). V lost 10 bases and J lost 5, with 14 bases in between. This CDR3 spans 12 amino acids. From germline, CDR1 is MNHEY and CDR2 SVGAGI. In DNA form, the CDR3 reads TGTGCCATCACGGGGGGCGCTTATGGCTACACCTTC. It codes for CAITGGAYGYTF.

The chain couples TRBV4-1 to TRBJ2-7, with a possible D match to TRBD2 (5 bases). Germline values: CDR1 MGHRA, CDR2 YSYEKL. Trimming removed 1 base at V and 5 bases at J, with 15 bases between. The CDR3 totals 15 residues. CDR3 residues: CASSQGTRRRHEQYF. The CDR3 DNA reads TGCGCCAGCAGCCAAGGGACCCGCCGGAGGCACGAGCAGTACTTC.

The chain uses TRBV29-1 and TRBJ2-5; D not resolved. The CDR3 runs to 13 residues. CDR1 and CDR2 (germline): SQVTM, ANQGSEA. Trimming cost V 6 bases and J 1 base, with 12 bases left between them. The CDR3 nucleotides are TGCAGCGTCAGAATCCTCTTCCAAGAGACCCAGTACTTC. This sequence encodes CSVRILFQETQYF.

V is TRBV7-6 and J is TRBJ1-1, with D possibly matching TRBD1 (5 bases). This CDR3 is 19 amino acids long. Germline CDR1 and CDR2: SGHVS and FNYEAQ. Trimming left V 7 bases short and J 1 base short, with 28 bases between. CDR3 residues: CASTNTMRRDGPGNTEAFF. DNA of the CDR3: TGTGCCAGCACCAATACAATGCGGAGGGACGGTCCAGGGAACACTGAAGCTTTCTTT.

The chain carries TRBV7-8 and TRBJ2-7, with D possibly TRBD1 on 6 matching bases. Germline lookup yields CDR1 SGHVS and CDR2 FQNEAQ. The CDR3 loop spans 14 amino acids. The ends were cut back, 5 bases at V and 6 bases at J, with 17 bases in the middle. In DNA, the CDR3 is TGTGCCAGCAGCCCTAGGACAGCCTGGGTCGAGCAGTACTTC. Translated: CASSPRTAWVEQYF.

V is TRBV13 and J is TRBJ2-1; TRBD1 matches 9 bases. Germline V gene data show CDR1 as PRHDT and CDR2 as FYEKMQ (reference sequence). The trim removed 5 bases at V and 9 bases at J, leaving 14 bases unmatched. The length of the CDR3 is 16 residues. The CDR3 spells CASSPWTGQGNSEQFF. Written as DNA, the CDR3 is TGTGCCAGCAGCCCCTGGACGGGACAGGGAAATAGTGAGCAGTTCTTC.

The chain has TRBV4-1 and TRBJ2-1; tentatively, D is TRBD2 (6 bases). Per the germline V gene, CDR1 is MGHRA and CDR2 is YSYEKL. The CDR3 contains 18 residues. V was trimmed by 3 bases and J by 1 base, leaving 19 bases between them. CDR3 nucleotide sequence: TGCGCCAGCAGCCAGCCCGGGCGGATAGCGGCATCCTACAATGAGCAGTTCTTC. Its translation is CASSQPGRIAASYNEQFF.

This CDR3 is CASSMLAGISYNEQFF. The CDR3 DNA is TGTGCCAGTAGTATGCTAGCGGGAATCTCCTACAATGAGCAGTTCTTC. This chain links TRBV19 with TRBJ2-1; 9 nucleotides line up with TRBD2. Losses at the gene ends were 3 bases for V and 0 bases for J; bases not matched to a gene: 3. The CDR3 runs 16 residues. The germline gives CDR1 LNHDA, CDR2 SQIVND (reference sequence).

The gene calls are TRBV21-1 and TRBJ1-3; the D segment call TRBD1 is taken from the table without a DNA check. TRBV21-1 is noted as a pseudogene. The length of the CDR3 is 16 residues. CDR3 in DNA: TGTGCCAGCAGCAAATGGGCAGGCTACTCTGGAAACACCATATATTTT. Protein sequence: CASSKWAGYSGNTIYF.

The V call is TRBV7-6, the J call TRBJ1-4, with 7 bases identical to TRBD1. CDR1 SGHVS and CDR2 FNYEAQ come from the germline V gene. CDR3 length: 14 residues. Unmatched junction bases numbered 3, after V lost 1 base and J lost 7 bases. The CDR3 reads CASSLGGGGEKLFF. In DNA, the CDR3 is TGTGCCAGCAGCTTAGGAGGGGGCGGTGAAAAACTGTTTTTT.

The J gene is TRBJ2-7, the V gene TRBV7-6; 12 nucleotides agree with TRBD1. Germline-derived CDR1 and CDR2 are SGHVS and FNYEAQ. This CDR3 spans 16 amino acids. Trimming at V came to 2 bases and at J to 3 bases, leaving 5 bases not matched to a gene. CDR3 sequence: CASSLTGTGGFYEQYF. The DNA of the CDR3 is TGTGCCAGCAGCTTAACCGGGACAGGGGGCTTCTACGAGCAGTACTTC. Complete variable domain (other parts from reference TRBV7-6 and TRBJ2-7): GAGVSQSPRYKVTKRGQDVALRCDPISGHVSLYWYRQALGQGPEFLTYFNYEAQQDKSGLPNDRFSAERPEGSISTLTIQRTEQRDSAMYRCASSLTGTGGFYEQYFGPGTRLTVT.